Shown below are 24 T cell receptor beta chains from a single sample sequenced in a study of blood T cell repertoires in COVID-19. The assay was immunoSEQ multiplex PCR, and TCRdb's table has in-frame clones only and misses some. The table includes approximately 80,000 clones, 78% detected once. Sequencing was carried out using peripheral blood. All receptors derive from a human donor in a cohort sampled during active COVID-19.

This clone has a count of ten or more. The chain employs TRBV4-1 and TRBJ2-5; 8 bases match TRBD2. The CDR3 has 15 amino acids. J gave up 1 base and V 1 base, and 2 bases lay outside the gene matches. Germline lookup yields CDR1 MGHRA and CDR2 YSYEKL. The CDR3 sequence: CASSQVAGGQETQYF. The CDR3 bases are TGCGCCAGCAGCCAAGTTGCGGGGGGCCAAGAGACCCAGTACTTC.

The genes are TRBV7-2 and TRBJ2-5; D remains ambiguous. The CDR3 consists of 17 residues. V was trimmed by 5 bases and J by 3 bases, leaving 22 bases between them. Germline values: CDR1 SGHTA, CDR2 FQGNSA. The CDR3 region is CASSRRPIDLGKETQYF. The CDR3 nucleotides read TGTGCCAGCAGCAGACGACCAATCGATCTAGGAAAAGAGACCCAGTACTTC.

The chain is built from TRBV7-6 and TRBJ1-2, with 11 bases that match TRBD1. The CDR3 is 14 residues long. The trim removed 6 bases at V and 7 bases at J, leaving 7 bases unmatched. Germline values: CDR1 SGHVS, CDR2 FNYEAQ. This CDR3 reads CASSWGQGETGYTF. CDR3 bases: TGTGCCAGCAGTTGGGGACAGGGGGAAACTGGCTACACCTTC.

V gene TRBV18 combines with J gene TRBJ1-5, with D hard to call. CDR3 length equals 15 residues. In germline, CDR1 is KGHSH, CDR2 LQKENI. V was trimmed by 0 bases and J by 3 bases, leaving 9 bases between them. CDR3 sequence reads: CASSPPGMDNQPQHF. CDR3 DNA: TGTGCCAGCTCACCACCCGGGATGGACAATCAGCCCCAGCATTTT.

The genes are TRBV19 and TRBJ2-1; possibly TRBD2 for D (5 bases). The germline V and J ends were trimmed by 5 bases and 5 bases, with 19 bases remaining between them. The CDR3 runs to 16 residues. Germline CDR1 and CDR2: LNHDA and SQIVND (reference sequence). CDR3 nucleotides: TGTGCCAGTAGTGTTGCGGCGGGTTGGTCCCACAATGAGCAGTTCTTC. Its protein product is CASSVAAGWSHNEQFF.

The rearrangement links TRBV7-6 to TRBJ2-1; 15 bases map to TRBD2. Per germline, CDR1 SGHVS and CDR2 FNYEAQ. With 2 bases clipped from V and 0 bases from J, the junction kept 5 bases outside the gene matches. The CDR3 length is 19 residues. The CDR3 DNA reads TGTGCCAGCAGCTTAAGGGGACTAGCGGGAGGATCCTCCTACAATGAGCAGTTCTTC. Translation gives CASSLRGLAGGSSYNEQFF.

The rearrangement links TRBV5-4 to TRBJ2-2; 7 nucleotides match TRBD2. J was trimmed by 0 bases and V by 2 bases; bases with no gene match: 4. The CDR3 has 16 amino acids. CDR1 is SGHNT, CDR2 YYREEE, per germline (reference sequence). Here the CDR3 reads CASSFREAPNTGELFF. The CDR3, as DNA: TGTGCCAGCAGCTTTCGGGAGGCCCCGAACACCGGGGAGCTGTTTTTT.

V and J are TRBV2 and TRBJ1-2, with 7 bases that match TRBD1. The junction had 4 bases not matched to a gene; V was cut back by 2 bases and J by 4 bases. The germline CDR1 and CDR2 sequences are SNHLY and FYNNEI. The length of the CDR3 is 14 residues. The CDR3 DNA reads TGTGCCAGCAGTGAACGACCAGGGGGCTATGGCTACACCTTC. It encodes CASSERPGGYGYTF.

V usage is TRBV6-5 and J usage is TRBJ2-1, with 8 bases that match TRBD2. The V gene end was trimmed by 7 bases and the J gene end by 8 bases; junction bases not matched to a gene: 13. The CDR3 contains 15 residues. Germline V gene lookup returns CDR1 MNHEY and CDR2 SVGAGI. CDR3: CASTPSGGVGHEQFF. In nucleotides, the CDR3 is TGTGCCAGCACTCCCTCGGGAGGGGTTGGGCATGAGCAGTTCTTC.

The chain recombines TRBV19 with TRBJ1-6; 7 bases map to TRBD1. Germline assignment: CDR1 LNHDA and CDR2 SQIVND (reference sequence). Trimming removed 4 bases from V and 6 bases from J; junction bases left unmatched: 12. The CDR3 totals 17 residues. CDR3 loop: CASSTYHDRASNSPLHF. Here the CDR3 DNA reads TGTGCCAGTAGTACCTACCACGACAGGGCTAGTAATTCACCCCTCCACTTT.

V usage is TRBV12-3 or TRBV12-4 and J usage is TRBJ2-1; no clear D gene. V was cut by 6 bases and J by 7 bases, with 7 bases left in between. The CDR3 extends over 11 amino acids. The CDR3 protein is CASSKQNEQFF. DNA for the CDR3: TGTGCCAGCAGCAAGCAAAATGAGCAGTTCTTC.

This chain joins TRBV2 and TRBJ1-1, with 11 bases identical to TRBD1. Germline values: CDR1 SNHLY, CDR2 FYNNEI. CDR3 length: 12 amino acids. Trimming cost V 8 bases and J 8 bases; bases outside gene matches: 4. CDR3 DNA: TGTGCCAGCCGCGGACAGGGGGCGGAAGCTTTCTTT. As protein: CASRGQGAEAFF.

The chain carries TRBV19 and TRBJ2-7; 10 bases line up with TRBD1. Trimming removed 6 bases from V and 1 base from J; junction bases left unmatched: 6. The germline V gene encodes CDR1 LNHDA and CDR2 SQIVND (reference sequence). The length of the CDR3 is 15 residues. The CDR3 sequence is CASSNPGQGSYEQYF. In DNA, the CDR3 is TGTGCCAGTAGCAATCCGGGACAGGGGTCCTACGAGCAGTACTTC.

V is TRBV7-9 and J is TRBJ1-1; D may be TRBD1 (6 bases). The CDR3 runs to 13 residues. Germline V lookup: CDR1 SEHNR, CDR2 FQNEAQ (reference sequence). The V gene lost 6 bases and the J gene lost 3 bases, with 11 bases spanning the gap. In nucleotides, the CDR3 is TGTGCCAGCAGTCGACAGGCCGACACTGAAGCTTTCTTT. It translates to CASSRQADTEAFF.

This chain links TRBV29-1 with TRBJ2-1, with TRBD2 identical over 9 bases. CDR1 is SQVTM and CDR2 is ANQGSEA in the germline V gene. The CDR3 has 14 amino acids. V trimming: 3 bases; J trimming: 12 bases; junction bases outside the gene matches: 12. The CDR3 nucleotides are TGCAGCGTTGATGCAGTAGCGGGGGCCCAGCCGCAGTTCTTC. Residues: CSVDAVAGAQPQFF.

The rearrangement links TRBV27 to TRBJ2-7, with a possible D match to TRBD2 (6 bases). The germline V and J ends were trimmed by 5 bases and 2 bases, with 25 bases remaining between them. This CDR3 has 18 amino acids. Germline CDR1 is MNHEY and CDR2 is SMNVEV (reference sequence). CDR3 loop: CASSPWGRAGFAAYEQYF. The DNA of the CDR3 is TGTGCCAGCAGTCCCTGGGGCAGGGCGGGGTTCGCCGCCTACGAGCAGTACTTC.

This clone was recorded once. The chain has TRBV19 and TRBJ1-3, with 8 bases identical to TRBD1. Germline CDR1 and CDR2: LNHDA and SQIVND (reference sequence). V dropped 1 base and J dropped 2; count of bases not matched to a gene: 1. This CDR3 spans 15 amino acids. CDR3 coding DNA: TGTGCCAGTAGTATAGCAGGGGGCCCTGGAAACACCATATATTTT. As protein: CASSIAGGPGNTIYF.

This clone showed up many times. The V gene is TRBV15, the J gene TRBJ2-7, with 8 bases fitting TRBD1. Unmatched junction bases numbered 9, after V lost 1 base and J lost 7 bases. Germline V gene sequence: CDR1 LNHNV, CDR2 YYDKDF (reference sequence). CDR3 length: 15 amino acids. This chain's CDR3 is CATSRVDRGLLEQYV. CDR3 sequence (DNA): TGTGCCACCAGCAGAGTTGACAGGGGCTTGCTAGAGCAGTACGTC.

V is TRBV27 and J is TRBJ2-3; D gene ambiguous. Trimming shortened V by 3 bases and J by 4 bases, and 17 bases separated the two germline ends. The germline V gene has CDR1 MNHEY and CDR2 SMNVEV (reference sequence). The CDR3 has 16 amino acids. The CDR3 nucleotides read TGTGCCAGCAGTTTGCAGGCTCTCCTAAATCCAGATACGCAGTATTTT. The encoded protein is CASSLQALLNPDTQYF.

V is TRBV6-2 or TRBV6-3 and J is TRBJ1-2; D is uncertain. Trimming removed 4 bases at V and 6 bases at J, with 6 bases between. Germline loops: CDR1 MNHEY, CDR2 SVGEGT. The CDR3 totals 11 residues. CDR3 sequence: CASSWPDGYTF. The CDR3 DNA is TGTGCCAGCAGTTGGCCCGATGGCTACACCTTC.

The chain carries TRBV30 and TRBJ2-3; TRBD2 matches at 9 bases. V lost 5 bases and J lost 1; bases outside the gene matches: 1. The CDR3 is 13 residues long. Germline CDR1 reads GTSNPN; CDR2 reads SVGIG (reference sequence). The CDR3 coding sequence is TGTGCCTGGGCTAGCGGGGGCACAGATACGCAGTATTTT. As protein: CAWASGGTDTQYF.

This clone was seen just once. The chain uses TRBV24-1 and TRBJ1-5; D call uncertain. The CDR3 length is 16 residues. Trimming cost V 3 bases and J 7 bases, with 18 bases left between them. Germline loops: CDR1 KGHDR, CDR2 SFDVKD. The CDR3 DNA follows: TGTGCCACCAGTGATCCGTGGGCAAGAAAAGAGCAGCCCCAGCATTTT. It translates to CATSDPWARKEQPQHF.

This clone was picked up one time. CDR3 in amino acids: CASSPTRGNYNEQFF. The DNA for the CDR3 is TGTGCCAGCAGCCCCACGCGGGGGAACTACAATGAGCAGTTCTTC. The V gene is TRBV7-2, the J gene TRBJ2-1; 7 bases fit TRBD2. The CDR3 covers 15 residues. Germline V gives CDR1 SGHTA, CDR2 FQGNSA. Losses at the gene ends were 5 bases for V and 3 bases for J; bases not matched to a gene: 7.

This clone was recorded once. V usage is TRBV21-1 and J usage is TRBJ2-1; the D call of TRBD2 is as the table states it, not checked on the DNA. TRBV21-1 is a pseudogene segment. This CDR3 contains 13 residues. The CDR3 DNA follows: TGTGCCAGCAGCAAAGGGCGGTCCAATGAGCAGTTCTTC. This codes for CASSKGRSNEQFF.